This T cell receptor (beta chain) was documented in a study of a mutant IDH1 vaccine in newly diagnosed glioma. The study's findings and limits: Pseudoprogression showed no apparent link to changes in top peripheral T cell clonotypes.

Trimming left V 5 bases short and J 2 bases short, with 11 bases between. The CDR3 runs to 13 residues. Germline V CDR1 and CDR2: GTSNPN, SVGIG (reference sequence). Time point denoted: week 23, last vaccination. Mutant IDH1 20-mer peptide, at 300 ug, made up each vaccine dose, with topical imiquimod. Generated by immunoSEQ multiplex PCR, the TCRdb table keeps only in-frame clones and is missing some. The sample consists of 60,000 to 100,000 clones, about 85% of them appearing once. Turning to this clone: Its antigen is unidentified.

The TCR was taken from a woman between 45 and 60 years old with glioma. The sample here was PBMCs, taken from a glioma patient whose treatment included an IDH1 peptide vaccine. The chain has TRBV30 and TRBJ2-3; D is possibly TRBD2 (5 bases). The CDR3 nucleotides are TGTGCCTGGGGTCCAGCGGTCACAGATACGCAGTATTTT. Translating gives CAWGPAVTDTQYF.